This T cell receptor beta chain was retrieved from a study of T cells in Graves' hyperthyroidism and ophthalmopathy. This CDR3 contains 17 residues. Germline V gene sequence: CDR1 SNHLY, CDR2 FYNNEI. V was pared by 3 bases and J by 2 bases, with 7 bases of the junction left unmatched. From RNA transcripts, TCR beta CDR3 regions were amplified. TCR CDR3 regions were first amplified by RT-PCR with HTBI primers. TCRdb fed the multiplex PCR reads into MiXCR, producing one record per CDR3 protein. The data contain 600,000 or so distinct CDR3 sequences, approximately 14% of them singletons. The V and J genes are TRBV2 and TRBJ1-5; TRBD1 matches 10 bases. Sequences were obtained from blood. This TCR came from a young woman with Graves' ophthalmopathy. CDR3 amino acids: CASSDPGQGSGNQPQHF. CDR3 bases: TGTGCCAGCAGTGACCCGGGACAGGGGAGCGGCAATCAGCCCCAGCATTTT. The whole variable domain, filled in from reference TRBV2 and TRBJ1-5, reads EPEVTQTPSHQVTQMGQEVILRCVPISNHLYFYWYRQILGQKVEFLVSFYNNEISEKSEIFDDQFSVERPDGSNFTLKIRSTKLEDSAMYFCASSDPGQGSGNQPQHFGDGTRLSIL.